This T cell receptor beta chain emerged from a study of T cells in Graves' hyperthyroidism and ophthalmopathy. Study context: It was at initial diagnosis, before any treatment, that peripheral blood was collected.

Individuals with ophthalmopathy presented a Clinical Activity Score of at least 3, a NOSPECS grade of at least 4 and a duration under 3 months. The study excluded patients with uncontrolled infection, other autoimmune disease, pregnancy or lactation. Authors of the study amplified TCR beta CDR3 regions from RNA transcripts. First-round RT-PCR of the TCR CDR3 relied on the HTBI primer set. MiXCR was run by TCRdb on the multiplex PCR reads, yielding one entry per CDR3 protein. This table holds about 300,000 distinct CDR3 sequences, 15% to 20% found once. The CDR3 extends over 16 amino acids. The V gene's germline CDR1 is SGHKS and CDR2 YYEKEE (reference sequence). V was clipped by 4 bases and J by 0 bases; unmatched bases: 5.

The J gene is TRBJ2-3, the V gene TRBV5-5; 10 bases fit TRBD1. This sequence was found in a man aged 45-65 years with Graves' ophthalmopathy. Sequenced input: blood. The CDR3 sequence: CASSLDRGASTDTQYF. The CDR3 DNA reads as TGTGCCAGCAGCCTGGACAGGGGGGCTAGCACAGATACGCAGTATTTT.